A selection of T cell receptor beta chains follows, all from one sample in a study of monozygotic twins with inflammatory bowel disease. Using the 5' RACE reads, TCRdb records one entry per CDR3 protein without DNA. The sample features about 420,000 distinct CDR3 sequences, with around 2.5% in its top ten. Material for sequencing was blood. The receptors were gathered from a human donor with ulcerative colitis or Crohn's disease, or a healthy co-twin of an affected twin (not recorded which). Both conserved end residues are part of each CDR3. The order of the fields is V gene, J gene, CDR3 protein.

TRBV3-1	TRBJ2-1	CASSQDSGSSYNEQFF
TRBV9	TRBJ1-3	CASSVAQGISGNTIYF
TRBV7-2	TRBJ2-4	CASSLDAGLWGEAKNIQYF
TRBV24-1	TRBJ2-1	CATSPSGSGRNHEQFF
TRBV5-4	TRBJ2-1	CASSPLVGTTSHPEQFF
TRBV5-1	TRBJ1-2	CASSLVTELDGYTF
TRBV20-1	TRBJ2-1	CSARRTSGYNEQFF
TRBV9	TRBJ1-6	CASSGDTVANSPLHF
TRBV9	TRBJ1-1	CASSVASGTEAFF
TRBV6-1	TRBJ1-2	CASTSGQAPYGYTF
TRBV7-9	TRBJ2-1	CASSMRDRPYNEQFF
TRBV12-3/TRBV12-4	TRBJ2-3	CASSLSRDFLDTQYF
TRBV14	TRBJ2-7	CASSHPLRGPYEQYF
TRBV10-2	TRBJ1-1	CASSLEPREWGTEAFF
TRBV25-1	TRBJ2-1	CTSSDGFSGYNEQFF
TRBV5-6	TRBJ2-2	CASSRQGIANTGELFF
TRBV5-4	TRBJ2-2	CASSLEQGGTGELFF
TRBV7-2	TRBJ1-2	CASSLVLGGTNYGYTF
TRBV11-3	TRBJ2-1	CASSLSRGPYNEQFF
TRBV5-1	TRBJ2-1	CASSLVSIGDSYKEQFF
TRBV12-3/TRBV12-4	TRBJ1-1	CASTLQKGKGAFF
TRBV20-1	TRBJ2-7	CSATPTSGITYEQYF